Listed below are T cell receptor beta chains from one sample, sequenced in a study of blood T cell repertoires in COVID-19. Generated by immunoSEQ multiplex PCR, the TCRdb table keeps only in-frame clones and is missing some. The sample consists of 200,000 to 250,000 clones, about 86% of them appearing once. Sequencing input: peripheral blood. The receptors originated from a woman in her twenties or thirties who had recovered from COVID-19. Both conserved end residues are part of each CDR3. D genes are given only for firm matches. Only part of the rows carry a size: once, few, many, or a class if the clone is expanded.

size,J,V,D,DNA,CDR3
NA,TRBJ2-3,TRBV2,NA,TGTGCCAGCAGTGAAGCGCAGGCAGATACGCAGTATTTT,CASSEAQADTQYF
NA,TRBJ2-7,TRBV5-5,TRBD1,TGTGCCAGCAGCTCCTCTGGGACAGGGATATCTCCGAAACACTACGAGCAGTACTTC,CASSSSGTGISPKHYEQYF
NA,TRBJ2-1,TRBV6-2/TRBV6-3,TRBD1,TGTGCCAGCAGTTCCGGACAGGGGTCGGGCAATGAGCAGTTCTTC,CASSSGQGSGNEQFF
NA,TRBJ1-2,TRBV29-1,NA,TGCAGCGTTGGCAGGGGAATTGACTATGGCTACACCTTC,CSVGRGIDYGYTF
NA,TRBJ1-6,TRBV5-4,TRBD1,TGTGCCAGCAGCCTCAATCCGGACAGGGGCAATTCACCCCTCCACTTT,CASSLNPDRGNSPLHF
NA,TRBJ1-1,TRBV5-1,NA,TGCGCCAGCAGCACCGGGACACAAGCCCTAACGGGGACTGAAGCTTTCTTT,CASSTGTQALTGTEAFF
NA,TRBJ1-2,TRBV5-1,NA,TGCGCCAGCAGCTTATCAAACCCAGGGCGCTACACCTTC,CASSLSNPGRYTF
NA,TRBJ1-3,TRBV9,NA,TGTGCCAGCAGCCCCTTGAGGGCTGGAAACACCATATATTTT,CASSPLRAGNTIYF
NA,TRBJ2-7,TRBV2,NA,TGTGCCAGCAGTGTAGAGACAGGTCTGTACGAGCAGTACTTC,CASSVETGLYEQYF
NA,TRBJ1-1,TRBV9,TRBD1,TGTGCCAGCAGTGGACAGGGGGTGGACACTGAAGCTTTCTTT,CASSGQGVDTEAFF
few,TRBJ1-1,TRBV6-6,NA,TGTGCCAGCAGTGGCCTGGAAGCTTTCTTT,CASSGLEAFF
NA,TRBJ1-4,TRBV18,NA,TGTGCCAGCTCACCAAGGGCTAGCAATGAAAAACTGTTTTTT,CASSPRASNEKLFF
NA,TRBJ2-2,TRBV18,NA,TGTGCCAGCTCACCCTCCCAGGGTTACACCGGGGAGCTGTTTTTT,CASSPSQGYTGELFF
NA,TRBJ1-5,TRBV30,NA,TGTGCCTGGAGTAGACCGGGGAGAAGCAATCAGCCCCAGCATTTT,CAWSRPGRSNQPQHF
NA,TRBJ1-5,TRBV5-6,NA,TGTGCCAGCAGCTTGCGCCTTGACTCTAATAGCAATCAGCCCCAGCATTTT,CASSLRLDSNSNQPQHF
NA,TRBJ1-1,TRBV5-4,NA,TGTGCCAGCAGCTACAAACAGGGCCCTTTCCTGAACACTGAAGCTTTCTTT,CASSYKQGPFLNTEAFF
NA,TRBJ2-7,TRBV7-9,NA,TGTGCCAGCAGCTTAGCGGAGGGGCCCGCCGAGCAGTACTTC,CASSLAEGPAEQYF
once,TRBJ1-1,TRBV9,TRBD1,TGTGCCAGCAGCGCTGGGGGCACAGGGGGGACTGAAGCTTTCTTT,CASSAGGTGGTEAFF
NA,TRBJ2-1,TRBV6-5,NA,TGTGCCAGCAGTTACGGCACCTACAATGAGCAGTTCTTC,CASSYGTYNEQFF
NA,TRBJ2-2,TRBV7-6,NA,TGTGCCAGCAGCGGCTATGAGGGCACCGGGGAGCTGTTTTTT,CASSGYEGTGELFF
NA,TRBJ1-1,TRBV7-9,NA,TGTGCCAGCAGCTTTCAGGGGAGCACTGAAGCTTTCTTT,CASSFQGSTEAFF
NA,TRBJ1-1,TRBV12-3/TRBV12-4,NA,TGTGCCAGCAGTGGTCTTAGGGGCACTGAAGCTTTCTTT,CASSGLRGTEAFF
NA,TRBJ2-1,TRBV6-2/TRBV6-3,TRBD1,TGTGCCAGCAGTTACGATACAGGGGCAGGTGAGCAGTTCTTC,CASSYDTGAGEQFF
NA,TRBJ1-1,TRBV6-2/TRBV6-3,NA,TGTGCCAGCAGTTACATGTTGGGAGTCGGCACTGAAGCTTTCTTT,CASSYMLGVGTEAFF
few,TRBJ2-7,TRBV12-3/TRBV12-4,NA,TGTGCCAGCAGTTTAAGGCGGGTTTCCGAGCAGTACTTC,CASSLRRVSEQYF
once,TRBJ2-7,TRBV9,TRBD2,TGTGCCAGCAGCGCCGGACTAGCCGGCGAGCAGTACTTC,CASSAGLAGEQYF
NA,TRBJ2-7,TRBV5-1,NA,TGCGCCAGCAGCTTGGGATCGCTCGGTTCGAACGAGCAGTACTTC,CASSLGSLGSNEQYF
few,TRBJ1-3,TRBV19,TRBD1,TGTGCCAGTAGTACGAGGACAGGGTCGGGCTCTGGAAACACCATATATTTT,CASSTRTGSGSGNTIYF
NA,TRBJ2-3,TRBV3-1/TRBV3-2,NA,TGTGCCAGCAGCCAACCCCCCGGGGGGCTAACAGATACGCAGTATTTT,CASSQPPGGLTDTQYF
few,TRBJ1-2,TRBV5-1,TRBD1,TGCGCCAGCAGCGTCACTCCGGGACAGGGGTATGGCTACACCTTC,CASSVTPGQGYGYTF
NA,TRBJ2-3,TRBV4-1,TRBD2,TGCGCCAGCAGCCAAGAGGGGGCTAGCGGGGGCCGCACAGATACGCAGTATTTT,CASSQEGASGGRTDTQYF
NA,TRBJ2-5,TRBV7-2,NA,TGTGCCAGCAGGGCCTGGGAGTCCGGGGAGACCCAGTACTTC,CASRAWESGETQYF
NA,TRBJ2-3,TRBV5-1,NA,TGCGCCAGCAGCTTGGCAGGGAACACAGATACGCAGTATTTT,CASSLAGNTDTQYF
NA,TRBJ1-2,TRBV5-6,NA,TGTGCCAGCAGCTCGAGCGGATACACAGGGCGCCTTGCCCGCTATGGCTACACCTTC,CASSSSGYTGRLARYGYTF
NA,TRBJ1-6,TRBV6-1,TRBD1,TGTGCCAGCAGTGAAACCCCGACAGGGTCACAGTCACCCCTCCACTTT,CASSETPTGSQSPLHF
NA,TRBJ2-5,TRBV2,NA,TGTGCCAGCAGTGATCCCTTCTCTAGTGGCGTGGAGACCCAGTACTTC,CASSDPFSSGVETQYF
NA,TRBJ2-1,TRBV5-1,TRBD1,TGCGCCAGCAGCACGACAGGGACGGATGAGCAGTTCTTC,CASSTTGTDEQFF
NA,TRBJ1-4,TRBV30,NA,TGTGCCTGGACCGTCACAAAGGGGATGGGTGAAAAACTGTTTTTT,CAWTVTKGMGEKLFF
NA,TRBJ2-3,TRBV6-5,NA,TGTGCCAGCAGTTACGAGCCGGCTAGAGGTGCAGATACGCAGTATTTT,CASSYEPARGADTQYF
NA,TRBJ2-5,TRBV7-2,NA,TGTGCCAGCAGCTTGAGCAGGGGTGAGACCCAGTACTTC,CASSLSRGETQYF
NA,TRBJ2-5,TRBV5-1,NA,TGCGCCAGCAGCTTGGGAGGGGGAGAGACCCAGTACTTC,CASSLGGGETQYF